The 6 T cell receptor beta chains listed next were all sequenced from one sample in a study of T-cell memory formation after mild COVID-19. Via MiXCR, TCRdb re-called the 5' RACE reads, giving one row per CDR3 protein. Of 300,000 to 400,000 distinct CDR3 sequences detected, 13% appear once; the ten largest clones hold around a fifth. What was sequenced was PBMCs or a T cell subset sorted from them (not recorded which). The receptors derive from a young man who had mild COVID-19 (a few samples of this study predate the infection). Cell type and time point are not known.

This chain uses TRBV18 with TRBJ2-4; D gene unclear. The germline CDR1 and CDR2 sequences are KGHSH and LQKENI. V lost 3 bases and J 7 bases, leaving 10 bases between the germline ends. CDR3 size: 13 residues. CDR3 sequence: CASSPGLSNIQYF. CDR3 in DNA: TGTGCCAGCTCACCGGGGTTATCGAACATTCAGTACTTC.

In this sample, this clonotype turned up many times. The V call is TRBV6-6, the J call TRBJ2-7, with D maybe TRBD1 (5 bases). Trimming shortened V by 7 bases and J by 3 bases, and 16 bases separated the two germline ends. CDR1 and CDR2 (germline): MNHNY, SVGAGI (reference sequence). CDR3 size: 14 residues. The CDR3 DNA is TGTGCCAGCACCCCAGGGTTAGACTTCTACGAGCAGTACGTC. Translating gives CASTPGLDFYEQYV.

This clonotype has more than one count but fewer than ten. The CDR3 reads CASSPAGGLYGELFF. The DNA of the CDR3 is TGTGCCAGCAGTCCCGCGGGGGGCCTATACGGGGAGCTGTTTTTT. The J gene is TRBJ2-2, the V gene TRBV2; 8 nucleotides agree with TRBD2. Per germline, CDR1 SNHLY and CDR2 FYNNEI. V lost 5 bases, J lost 7 bases, and 9 bases stayed unmatched. This CDR3 spans 15 amino acids.

J is TRBJ2-7 and V is TRBV6-6; no definite D call. V shed 6 bases and J shed 0 bases, with 15 bases lying between them. This CDR3 has 15 residues. The germline V gene encodes CDR1 MNHNY and CDR2 SVGAGI (reference sequence). CDR3 sequence: CASSLPQAVSYEQYF. DNA of the CDR3: TGTGCCAGCAGCCTACCCCAAGCAGTCTCCTACGAGCAGTACTTC.

The chain combines TRBV20-1 with TRBJ1-3; no clear D gene. V was shortened by 5 bases and J by 2 bases, with 10 bases between the two germline ends. From germline, CDR1 is DFQATT and CDR2 SNEGSKA (reference sequence). The CDR3 length is 13 residues. CDR3 residues: CSALVGAGNTIYF. CDR3 in DNA: TGCAGTGCTCTCGTCGGGGCTGGAAACACCATATATTTT.

The V call is TRBV2, the J call TRBJ2-5, with a possible D match to TRBD1 (5 bases). Between the trimmed V and J ends, which lost 8 bases and 5 bases, there was a span of 18 bases. CDR3 length: 14 amino acids. The germline V gene encodes CDR1 SNHLY and CDR2 FYNNEI. The DNA of the CDR3 is TGTGCCAGCTCAAGGACAAACTCCGGGGAGACCCAGTACTTC. Protein product: CASSRTNSGETQYF.